The rows below give T cell receptor beta chains drawn from one sample of a study of T cell repertoires in cytomegalovirus infection. TCRdb re-derived calls from the reads in MiXCR, one entry per CDR3 protein. The table has 550,000 to 850,000 distinct CDR3 sequences, roughly 30% seen once. No antigen has been assigned to these receptors. Sample: cultured PBMCs, taken from culture after CMV antigen stimulation. Receptors originate from a human donor in good health (CMV status not recorded). Some clones in this sample may be carry-over from other donors' samples. CDR3s include the opening cysteine and the closing phenylalanine or tryptophan. D genes are given only for firm matches. The listing skips clone size in some rows; elsewhere it reads once, few, many or a size class.

v_gene,d_gene,abundance,j_gene,CDR3aa,CDR3nt
TRBV4-1,TRBD1,-,TRBJ2-7,CASSHVPGDRGGEQYF,TGCGCCAGCAGCCATGTGCCGGGGGACAGGGGTGGCGAGCAGTACTTC
TRBV7-2,-,few,TRBJ1-2,CASSSGGGAVGGYTF,TGTGCCAGCAGCTCCGGGGGGGGGGCAGTTGGGGGCTACACCTTC
TRBV6-5,TRBD2,-,TRBJ2-7,CASSYSLAGRYEQYF,TGTGCCAGCAGTTACTCACTAGCGGGACGATACGAGCAGTACTTC
TRBV12-3/TRBV12-4,TRBD2,few,TRBJ2-1,CASSFSGFYNEQFF,TGTGCCAGCAGTTTTAGCGGGTTCTACAATGAGCAGTTCTTC
TRBV4-3,TRBD2,-,TRBJ2-1,CASSQEGGLAGINEQFF,TGCGCCAGCAGCCAAGAGGGGGGACTAGCGGGAATTAATGAGCAGTTCTTC
TRBV7-9,-,-,TRBJ2-2,CASSLFKAGELFF,TGTGCCAGCAGCTTATTCAAGGCCGGGGAGCTGTTTTTT
TRBV19,TRBD1,-,TRBJ1-5,CASSQYRGQPQHF,TGTGCCAGCTCTCAGTACAGGGGTCAGCCCCAGCATTTT
TRBV20-1,TRBD2,-,TRBJ2-3,CSARDGREGGLTQYF,TGCAGTGCTAGAGATGGGCGGGAGGGGGGCCTTACGCAGTATTTT
TRBV7-2,TRBD2,-,TRBJ2-7,CASTTPSGLSYEQYF,TGTGCCAGCACCACGCCTAGCGGGCTATCCTACGAGCAGTACTTC
TRBV7-8,-,few,TRBJ1-6,CASSLAPRGRPLDSPLHF,TGTGCCAGCAGCTTAGCGCCCCGCGGTAGGCCTTTGGATTCACCCCTCCACTTT
TRBV2,-,few,TRBJ2-5,CASLRPGETQYF,TGTGCCAGCTTACGCCCTGGGGAGACCCAGTACTTC
TRBV19,-,-,TRBJ1-2,CASSARKDYTF,TGTGCCAGTAGCGCAAGAAAAGACTACACCTTC
TRBV7-2,TRBD1,few,TRBJ2-1,CASSFGGTGAYNEQFF,TGTGCCAGCAGCTTCGGCGGGACAGGGGCCTACAATGAGCAGTTCTTC
TRBV6-1,-,-,TRBJ1-2,CASSTPREDGYTF,TGTGCCAGCAGCACACCCCGAGAGGATGGCTACACCTTC
TRBV12-3/TRBV12-4,-,-,TRBJ2-1,CASSSGQGASYEQFF,TGTGCCAGCAGTTCGGGACAAGGGGCGAGTTATGAGCAGTTCTTC
TRBV6-6,TRBD1,few,TRBJ1-4,CASSSRTPGTGAPTNEKLFF,TGTGCCAGCAGTTCCCGAACTCCCGGGACAGGCGCTCCAACTAATGAAAAACTGTTTTTT
TRBV5-5,TRBD1,few,TRBJ1-2,CASSLLTGIAAGGDGNTF,TGTGCCAGCAGCTTGTTGACAGGGATTGCCGCAGGTGGGGATGGCAACACCTTC
TRBV6-5,-,-,TRBJ2-3,CASSYSGSRTDTQYF,TGTGCCAGCAGTTACAGTGGGTCTCGTACAGATACGCAGTATTTT
TRBV5-4,TRBD2,-,TRBJ2-3,CASSTGLTGTDTQYF,TGTGCCAGCAGCACGGGACTAACGGGCACAGATACGCAGTATTTT
TRBV4-2,TRBD1,few,TRBJ2-3,CASSPWTGPTDTQYF,TGTGCCAGCAGCCCCTGGACAGGACCCACAGATACGCAGTATTTT
TRBV5-1,TRBD2,-,TRBJ2-1,CASSSLAGGSNEQFF,TGCGCCAGCAGCTCGCTAGCGGGAGGAAGCAATGAGCAGTTCTTC
TRBV5-1,-,-,TRBJ1-1,CASSLVSDGEGEAFF,TGCGCCAGCAGCTTAGTCTCGGACGGGGAAGGTGAAGCTTTCTTT